This TCR beta chain appears in the sequencing data of a study of blood T cells in healthy people across ages. Through a sample-barcoded 5' primer and a J-beta primer mix, a second PCR was run for roughly 7 to 11 cycles. TCRdb fed the 5' RACE reads into MiXCR, producing one record per CDR3 protein. The sample has 1.4 million or so distinct CDR3 sequences, 35% to 45% seen once. The CDR3 has 14 residues. The germline CDR1 and CDR2 sequences are SGHRS and YFSETQ. To note about this clonotype: One junction end disagrees with the germline gene, perhaps due to a read error.

Healthy Caucasian individuals from Russia aged about 6 to 90 served as donors. Donors each provided 8 to 10 milliliters of peripheral blood. What was sequenced was blood. This TCR came from a woman between 18 and 29 years old in good health. The V and J genes are TRBV5-1 and TRBJ2-1; 9 positions match TRBD1. CDR3 nucleotide sequence: TGTGCCAGCAGCACCGGGACAGGGTACAATGAGCAGTTCTTC. It yields the protein CASSTGTGYNEQFF.